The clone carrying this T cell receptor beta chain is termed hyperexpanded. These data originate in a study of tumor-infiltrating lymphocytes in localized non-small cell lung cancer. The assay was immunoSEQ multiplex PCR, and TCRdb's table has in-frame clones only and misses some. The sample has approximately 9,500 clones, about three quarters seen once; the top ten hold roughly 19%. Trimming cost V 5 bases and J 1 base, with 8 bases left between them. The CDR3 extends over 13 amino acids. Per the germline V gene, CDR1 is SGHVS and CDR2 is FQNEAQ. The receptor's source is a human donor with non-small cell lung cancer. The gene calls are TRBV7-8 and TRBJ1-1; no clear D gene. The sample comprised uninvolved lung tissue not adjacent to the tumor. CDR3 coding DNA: TGTGCCAGCAGCCCATTTAGGAACACTGAAGCTTTCTTT. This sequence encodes CASSPFRNTEAFF.